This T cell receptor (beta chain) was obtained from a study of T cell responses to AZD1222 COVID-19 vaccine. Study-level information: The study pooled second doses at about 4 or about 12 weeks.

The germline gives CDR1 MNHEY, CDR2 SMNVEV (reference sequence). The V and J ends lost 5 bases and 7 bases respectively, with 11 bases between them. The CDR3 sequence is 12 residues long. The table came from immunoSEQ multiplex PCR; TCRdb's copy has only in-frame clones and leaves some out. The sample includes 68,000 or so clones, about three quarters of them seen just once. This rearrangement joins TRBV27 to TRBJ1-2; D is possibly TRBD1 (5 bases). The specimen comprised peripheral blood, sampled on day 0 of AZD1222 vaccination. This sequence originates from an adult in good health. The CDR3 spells CASSMQGSGYTF. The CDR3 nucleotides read TGTGCCAGCAGTATGCAGGGATCTGGCTACACCTTC.